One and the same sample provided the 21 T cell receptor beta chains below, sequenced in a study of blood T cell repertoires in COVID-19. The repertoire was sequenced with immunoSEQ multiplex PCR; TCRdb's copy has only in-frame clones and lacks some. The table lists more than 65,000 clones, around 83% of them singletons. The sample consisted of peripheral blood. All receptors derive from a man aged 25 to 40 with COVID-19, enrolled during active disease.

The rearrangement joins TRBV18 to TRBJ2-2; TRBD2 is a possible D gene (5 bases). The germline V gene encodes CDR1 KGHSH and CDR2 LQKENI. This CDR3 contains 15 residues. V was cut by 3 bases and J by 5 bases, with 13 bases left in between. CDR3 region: CASSPYQRETGELFF. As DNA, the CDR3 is TGTGCCAGCTCACCTTACCAAAGGGAGACCGGGGAGCTGTTTTTT.

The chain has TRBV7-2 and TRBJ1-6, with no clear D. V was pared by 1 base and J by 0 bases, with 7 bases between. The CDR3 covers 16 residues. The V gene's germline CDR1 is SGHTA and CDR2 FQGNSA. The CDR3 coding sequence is TGTGCCAGCAGCTTAGACAGTTCCTCCTATAATTCACCCCTCCACTTT. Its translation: CASSLDSSSYNSPLHF.

CDR3 loop: CASSQNTSNQPQHF. CDR3 coding DNA: TGTGCCAGCAGTCAGAACACCTCAAATCAGCCCCAGCATTTT. The chain has TRBV2 and TRBJ1-5, with no clear D. CDR3 length: 14 residues. Germline V gene data show CDR1 as SNHLY and CDR2 as FYNNEI. Trimming stripped 5 bases from V and 4 bases from J, with 12 bases between.

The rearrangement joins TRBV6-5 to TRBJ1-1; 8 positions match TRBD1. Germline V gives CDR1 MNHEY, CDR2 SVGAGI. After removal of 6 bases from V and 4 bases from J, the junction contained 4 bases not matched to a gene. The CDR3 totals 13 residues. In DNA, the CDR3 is TGTGCCAGCAGGGCAGGGGGCTTCACTGAAGCTTTCTTT. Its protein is CASRAGGFTEAFF.

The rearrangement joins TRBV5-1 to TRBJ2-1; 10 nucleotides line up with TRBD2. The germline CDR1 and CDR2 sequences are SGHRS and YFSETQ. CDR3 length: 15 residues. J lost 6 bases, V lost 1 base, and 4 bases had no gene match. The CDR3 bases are TGCGCCAGCAGCTTGTCTACTAGCGGGGCCAATGAGCAGTTCTTC. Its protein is CASSLSTSGANEQFF.

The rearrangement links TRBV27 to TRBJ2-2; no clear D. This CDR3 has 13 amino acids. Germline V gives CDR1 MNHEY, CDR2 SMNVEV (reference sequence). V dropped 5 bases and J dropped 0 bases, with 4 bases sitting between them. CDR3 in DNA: TGTGCCAGCAGTACAGCGAACACCGGGGAGCTGTTTTTT. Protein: CASSTANTGELFF.

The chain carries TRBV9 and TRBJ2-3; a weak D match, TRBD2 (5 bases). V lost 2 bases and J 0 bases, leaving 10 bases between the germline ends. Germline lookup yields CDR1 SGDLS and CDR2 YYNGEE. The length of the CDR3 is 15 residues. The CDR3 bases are TGTGCCAGCAGCGTTTACGGCGGGAGCACAGATACGCAGTATTTT. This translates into CASSVYGGSTDTQYF.

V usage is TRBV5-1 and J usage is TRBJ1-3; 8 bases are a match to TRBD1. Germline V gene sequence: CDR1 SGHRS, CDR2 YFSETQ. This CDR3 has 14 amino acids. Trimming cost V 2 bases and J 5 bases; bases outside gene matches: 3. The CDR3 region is CASSFGQGRNTIYF. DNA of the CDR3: TGCGCCAGCAGCTTTGGACAGGGAAGAAACACCATATATTTT. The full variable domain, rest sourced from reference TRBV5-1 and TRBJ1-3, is KAGVTQTPRYLIKTRGQQVTLSCSPISGHRSVSWYQQTPGQGLQFLFEYFSETQRNKGNFPGRFSGRQFSNSRSEMNVSTLELGDSALYLCASSFGQGRNTIYFGEGSWLTVV.

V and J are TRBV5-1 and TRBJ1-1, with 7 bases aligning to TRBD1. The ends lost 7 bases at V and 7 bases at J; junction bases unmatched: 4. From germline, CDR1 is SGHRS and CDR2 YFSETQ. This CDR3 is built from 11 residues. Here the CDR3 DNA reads TGCGCCAGCTCATACAGGGGTGAAGCTTTCTTT. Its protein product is CASSYRGEAFF.

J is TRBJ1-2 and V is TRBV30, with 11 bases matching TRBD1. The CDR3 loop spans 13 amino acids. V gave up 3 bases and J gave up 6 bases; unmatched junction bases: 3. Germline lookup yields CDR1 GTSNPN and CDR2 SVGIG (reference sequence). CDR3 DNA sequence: TGTGCCTGGAGGAGGACAGGGGGCCATGGCTACACCTTC. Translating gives CAWRRTGGHGYTF.

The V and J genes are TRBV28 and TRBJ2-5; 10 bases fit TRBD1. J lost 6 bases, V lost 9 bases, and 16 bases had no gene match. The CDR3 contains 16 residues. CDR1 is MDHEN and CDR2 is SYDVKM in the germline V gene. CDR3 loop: CASYYSGTGDFKTQYF. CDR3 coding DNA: TGTGCCAGTTACTATTCCGGGACAGGGGATTTTAAGACCCAGTACTTC. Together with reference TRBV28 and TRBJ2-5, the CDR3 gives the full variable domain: DVKVTQSSRYLVKRTGEKVFLECVQDMDHENMFWYRQDPGLGLRLIYFSYDVKMKEKGDIPEGYSVSREKKERFSLILESASTNQTSMYLCASYYSGTGDFKTQYFGPGTRLLVL.

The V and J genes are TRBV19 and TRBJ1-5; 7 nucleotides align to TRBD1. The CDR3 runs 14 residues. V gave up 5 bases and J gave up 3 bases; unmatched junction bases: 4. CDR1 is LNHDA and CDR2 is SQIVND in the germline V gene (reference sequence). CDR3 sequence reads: CASSPQGNNQPQHF. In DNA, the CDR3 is TGTGCCAGTAGTCCACAGGGGAACAATCAGCCCCAGCATTTT.

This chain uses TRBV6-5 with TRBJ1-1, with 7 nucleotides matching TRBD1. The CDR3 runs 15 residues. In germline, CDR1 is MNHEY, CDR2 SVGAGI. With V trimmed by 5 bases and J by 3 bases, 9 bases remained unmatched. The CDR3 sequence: CASSPDGTAYTEAFF. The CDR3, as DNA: TGTGCCAGCAGTCCGGACGGGACAGCTTACACTGAAGCTTTCTTT.

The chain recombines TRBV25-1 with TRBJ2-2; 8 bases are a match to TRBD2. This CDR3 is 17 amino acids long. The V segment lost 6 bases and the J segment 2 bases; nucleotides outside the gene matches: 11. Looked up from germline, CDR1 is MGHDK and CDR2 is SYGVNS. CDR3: CASSPPSSGINTGELFF. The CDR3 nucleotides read TGTGCCAGCAGCCCACCGAGTAGCGGGATCAACACCGGGGAGCTGTTTTTT.

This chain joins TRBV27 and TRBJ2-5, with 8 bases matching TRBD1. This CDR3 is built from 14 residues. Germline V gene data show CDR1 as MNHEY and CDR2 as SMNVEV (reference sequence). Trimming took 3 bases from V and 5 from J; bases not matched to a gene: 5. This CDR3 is CASSFGQGGETQYF. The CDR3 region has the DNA TGTGCCAGCAGTTTTGGACAGGGTGGGGAGACCCAGTACTTC.

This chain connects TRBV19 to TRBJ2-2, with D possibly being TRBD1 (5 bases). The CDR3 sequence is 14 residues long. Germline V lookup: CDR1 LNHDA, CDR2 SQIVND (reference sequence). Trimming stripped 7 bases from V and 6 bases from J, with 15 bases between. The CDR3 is CASTMRDSAGELFF. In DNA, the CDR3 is TGTGCCAGTACTATGCGTGACAGCGCCGGGGAGCTGTTTTTT. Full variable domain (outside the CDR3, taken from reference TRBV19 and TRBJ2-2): DGGITQSPKYLFRKEGQNVTLSCEQNLNHDAMYWYRQDPGQGLRLIYYSQIVNDFQKGDIAEGYSVSREKKESFPLTVTSAQKNPTAFYLCASTMRDSAGELFFGEGSRLTVL.

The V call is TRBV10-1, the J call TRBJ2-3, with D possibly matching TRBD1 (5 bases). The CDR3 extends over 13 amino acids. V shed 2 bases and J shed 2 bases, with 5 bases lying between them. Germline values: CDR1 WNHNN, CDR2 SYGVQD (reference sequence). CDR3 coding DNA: TGCGCCAGCAGTGAGGGGGCCACAGATACGCAGTATTTT. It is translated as CASSEGATDTQYF.

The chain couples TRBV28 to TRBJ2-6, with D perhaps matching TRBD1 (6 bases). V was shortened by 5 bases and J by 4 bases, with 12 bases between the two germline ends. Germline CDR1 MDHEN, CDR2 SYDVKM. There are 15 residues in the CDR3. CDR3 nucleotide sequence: TGTGCCAGCAGTGACACAGGGACCGGGGCCAACGTCCTGACTTTC. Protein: CASSDTGTGANVLTF.

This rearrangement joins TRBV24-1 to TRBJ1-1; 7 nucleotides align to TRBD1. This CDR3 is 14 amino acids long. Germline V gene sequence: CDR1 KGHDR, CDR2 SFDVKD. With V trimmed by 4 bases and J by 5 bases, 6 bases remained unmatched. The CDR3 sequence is CATSDPAGGTEAFF. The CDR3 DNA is TGTGCCACCAGTGACCCAGCAGGGGGGACTGAAGCTTTCTTT.

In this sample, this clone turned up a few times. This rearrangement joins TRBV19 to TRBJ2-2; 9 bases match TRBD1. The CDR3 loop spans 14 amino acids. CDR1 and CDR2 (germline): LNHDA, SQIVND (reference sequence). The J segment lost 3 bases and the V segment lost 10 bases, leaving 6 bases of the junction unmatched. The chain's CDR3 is CATAGTGYTGELFF. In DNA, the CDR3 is TGTGCCACCGCCGGGACAGGGTACACCGGGGAGCTGTTTTTT.

The CDR3 DNA is TGTGCCAGCATTAGGGACAGTCTCTACTCACCCCTCCACTTT. Protein product: CASIRDSLYSPLHF. The chain is built from TRBV2 and TRBJ1-6; 7 bases align to TRBD1. The CDR3 covers 14 residues. V lost 7 bases and J lost 10; bases outside the gene matches: 10. Germline V gives CDR1 SNHLY, CDR2 FYNNEI.